These T cell receptor beta chains were read from a single sample in a study of T cell responses to AZD1222 COVID-19 vaccine. Sequencing used immunoSEQ multiplex PCR; TCRdb keeps in-frame clones, though not all of them. This sample has around 220,000 clones, with approximately 94% found just once. The source was peripheral blood, collected 28 days after the second dose of the MenACWY control vaccine. The receptors were gathered from an adult who received the MenACWY meningococcal vaccine as a control. The CDR3 runs from the conserved cysteine through the conserved F or W. D genes are given only for firm matches. Clone size appears in some rows only: once, few, many, or a class for an expanded clone.

abundance,d_gene,j_gene,v_gene,CDR3nt,CDR3aa
-,-,TRBJ1-3,TRBV5-1,TGCGCCAGCAGCTTGACGGGGGGGTCCCTGAGCTCTGGAAACACCATATATTTT,CASSLTGGSLSSGNTIYF
-,TRBD1,TRBJ2-3,TRBV5-1,TGCGCCAGCAGCTGGGACAGTTTAACTAGCACAGATACGCAGTATTTT,CASSWDSLTSTDTQYF
-,-,TRBJ2-6,TRBV5-8,TGTGCCAGCAGCTTTTCGCGGGCAGTCTACTCTGGGGCCAACGTCCTGACTTTC,CASSFSRAVYSGANVLTF
-,TRBD1,TRBJ1-2,TRBV28,TGTGCCAGCAGCCAGGACAGGGACGGCTACACCTTC,CASSQDRDGYTF
-,-,TRBJ2-7,TRBV6-5,TGTGCCAGCAGGCAACGGGACGGACCCTACGAGCAGTACTTC,CASRQRDGPYEQYF
-,-,TRBJ2-7,TRBV6-2/TRBV6-3,TGTGCCAGCAGTTACTCGACCGACAGGCAGGACTCCTACGAGCAGTACTTC,CASSYSTDRQDSYEQYF
-,-,TRBJ2-3,TRBV27,TGTGCCAGCAGTTTAGGCAGTTTAGTGGATACGCAGTATTTT,CASSLGSLVDTQYF
once,-,TRBJ2-3,TRBV19,TGTGCCAGTAGTAGCGGTTCCCTAGCGAGCACAGATACGCAGTATTTT,CASSSGSLASTDTQYF
-,TRBD2,TRBJ2-7,TRBV5-6,TGTGCCAGCAGCCCTTCGGAGGGGACTAGCGGATACGAGCAGTACTTC,CASSPSEGTSGYEQYF
-,TRBD2,TRBJ2-7,TRBV3-1/TRBV3-2,TGTGCCAGCAGCCCTATCGGGGGGTCCTACGAGCAGTACTTC,CASSPIGGSYEQYF
-,-,TRBJ1-4,TRBV19,TGTGCCAGTAGGCAACAGGGTGCTAATGAAAAACTGTTTTTT,CASRQQGANEKLFF
-,-,TRBJ1-4,TRBV7-9,TGTGCCAGCAGCTCGGGGGCGAGTGAAACTAATGAAAAACTGTTTTTT,CASSSGASETNEKLFF
-,-,TRBJ2-2,TRBV10-3,TGTGCCATCAGTGACCCATCCCGGGGACGAGGGGAGCTGTTTTTT,CAISDPSRGRGELFF
-,-,TRBJ2-7,TRBV2,TGTGCCTTTACCCCGGACGGGGCCTACGAGCAGTACTTC,CAFTPDGAYEQYF
-,-,TRBJ1-6,TRBV19,TGTGCCAGTACCGCAGGAGAATTAAAGATTTCACCCCTCCACTTT,CASTAGELKISPLHF
-,TRBD1,TRBJ2-3,TRBV5-1,TGCGCCAGCAGCTTCACAGGGGGCACAGATACGCAGTATTTT,CASSFTGGTDTQYF
-,TRBD1,TRBJ1-2,TRBV10-1,TGCGCCAGCAGACCCCAGGGGGACTATACTATGGGCTACACCTTC,CASRPQGDYTMGYTF
-,-,TRBJ2-6,TRBV7-2,TGTGCCAGCAGCTTTGGGTTCTCTGGGGCCAACGTCCTGACTTTC,CASSFGFSGANVLTF
once,-,TRBJ2-6,TRBV6-1,TGTGCCAGCAGTGACCGGGCTGGCTCTGGGGCCAACGTCCTGACTTTC,CASSDRAGSGANVLTF
-,-,TRBJ2-1,TRBV28,TGTGCCAGCAGTTTTATAAATGAGCAGTTCTTC,CASSFINEQFF
-,-,TRBJ2-2,TRBV7-3,TGTGCCAGCAGCTTAACAGGGGGGCAGACCGGGGAGCTGTTTTTT,CASSLTGGQTGELFF
-,-,TRBJ1-2,TRBV11-2,TGTGCCAGCAGCTTAGATGTGGCGAACTATGGCTACACCTTC,CASSLDVANYGYTF
once,-,TRBJ2-3,TRBV19,TGTGTCTCAAGGGGCACAGATACGCAGTATTTT,CVSRGTDTQYF
-,TRBD2,TRBJ2-7,TRBV10-3,TGTGCCATCAGTGAGCCGGGACTAGCCAATAACGAGCAGTACTTC,CAISEPGLANNEQYF
-,-,TRBJ1-5,TRBV30,TGTGCCTGGGGGCCACGGGACTTCGGGGGCCTGCCCCAGCATTTT,CAWGPRDFGGLPQHF
few,-,TRBJ2-2,TRBV10-3,TGTGCCATCAGTGTGGGAAGGGCCAGCCTCGGGGAGCTGTTTTTT,CAISVGRASLGELFF
few,-,TRBJ1-2,TRBV14,TGTGCCAGCACTCCCTTTCAAGGGGAGGCGAACTATGGCTACACCTTC,CASTPFQGEANYGYTF
-,TRBD1,TRBJ1-2,TRBV7-9,TGTGCCAGCAGCCCAAGCTCTCTGGACAGGGGGCGAGGTGGCTACACCTTC,CASSPSSLDRGRGGYTF
-,-,TRBJ2-7,TRBV6-2/TRBV6-3,TGTGCCAGCAGTTATGTGGAATTCGGCTACGAGCAGTACTTC,CASSYVEFGYEQYF
once,-,TRBJ2-6,TRBV5-5,TGTGCCAGCAGCTTGTTAGGGGTCAACGTCCTGACTTTC,CASSLLGVNVLTF
-,TRBD1,TRBJ1-2,TRBV29-1,TGCAGCGTCGGACAGGGAGAAGACCTGGGCTACACCTTC,CSVGQGEDLGYTF
-,-,TRBJ2-5,TRBV19,TGTGCCAGTAGTCGGGTGAATCAAGAGACCCAGTACTTC,CASSRVNQETQYF
-,TRBD2,TRBJ2-7,TRBV9,TGTGCCAGCAGCGCCTGGGGGGGAGAGCAGTACTTC,CASSAWGGEQYF
-,-,TRBJ2-1,TRBV28,TGTGCCAGCAGAGGAGGCGGCTACAATGAGCAGTTCTTC,CASRGGGYNEQFF
-,TRBD1,TRBJ1-2,TRBV24-1,TGTGCCACCAGTGACCGGGACAGACTGTATGGCTACACCTTC,CATSDRDRLYGYTF
-,TRBD1,TRBJ1-5,TRBV19,TGTGCCAGTAGTTGGGGACAGGGGCCAAATCAGCCCCAGCATTTT,CASSWGQGPNQPQHF
-,-,TRBJ2-6,TRBV18,TGTGCCAGCTCAACCTTTGCGGTGTCTGGGGCCAACGTCCTGACTTTC,CASSTFAVSGANVLTF
-,TRBD1,TRBJ2-7,TRBV9,TGTGCCAGCAGCCCTACCGGTGGACAGGGCTCCCACGAGCAGTACTTC,CASSPTGGQGSHEQYF